This T cell receptor beta chain was obtained from a study of cytomegalovirus exposure and HLA in healthy donors. The donors were part of the validation cohort of 120 subjects. That cohort was separate from the first cohort, which comprised 500 to 700 subjects. This table comes from immunoSEQ multiplex PCR, and its TCRdb copy is limited to in-frame clones, with some not included. The repertoire holds fewer than 150,000 clones, with just under 85% as singletons. The receptor's source is a man aged 25-40 years in good health and CMV-seropositive. The specimen was PBMCs.

The CDR3 reads CASSTQTGKNTEAFF. The CDR3 nucleotides are TGTGCCAGCAGCACCCAGACAGGGAAGAACACTGAAGCTTTCTTT. The chain joins TRBV5-4 to TRBJ1-1, with 7 bases identical to TRBD1. Germline V gene data show CDR1 as SGHNT and CDR2 as YYREEE (reference sequence). V dropped 4 bases and J dropped 1; count of bases not matched to a gene: 7. The CDR3 runs to 15 residues. The full variable domain, rest sourced from reference TRBV5-4 and TRBJ1-1, is ETGVTQSPTHLIKTRGQQVTLRCSSQSGHNTVSWYQQALGQGPQFIFQYYREEENGRGNFPPRFSGLQFPNYSSELNVNALELDDSALYLCASSTQTGKNTEAFFGQGTRLTVV.